A single sample is the source of the 8 T cell receptor beta chains below, sequenced in a study of blood T cell repertoires in COVID-19. The table came from immunoSEQ multiplex PCR; TCRdb's copy has only in-frame clones and leaves some out. The sample holds about 79,000 clones, about 89% seen once. The sample consisted of peripheral blood. The receptor source for this set is a man between 65 and 85 years old with active or convalescent COVID-19.

The rearrangement joins TRBV28 to TRBJ1-5, with D maybe TRBD1 (5 bases). V lost 7 bases to trimming and J lost 2 bases, with 18 bases between them. The CDR3 loop spans 16 amino acids. Germline CDR1 reads MDHEN; CDR2 reads SYDVKM. CDR3 sequence: CASTTGGVIGNQPQHF. CDR3 DNA: TGTGCCAGCACCACCGGAGGGGTCATCGGCAATCAGCCCCAGCATTTT.

The gene calls are TRBV20-1 and TRBJ2-7, with 9 bases identical to TRBD2. The CDR3 totals 13 residues. Germline V gene lookup returns CDR1 DFQATT and CDR2 SNEGSKA (reference sequence). Losses at the gene ends were 3 bases for V and 3 bases for J; bases not matched to a gene: 3. This chain's CDR3 is CSASSGSGYEQYF. CDR3 in DNA: TGCAGTGCTAGTAGCGGGAGTGGCTACGAGCAGTACTTC.

This clone appeared once. This chain uses TRBV5-4 with TRBJ1-1, with D perhaps matching TRBD1 (5 bases). V gave up 4 bases and J gave up 3 bases, with 13 bases separating them. Germline CDR1 and CDR2: SGHNT and YYREEE (reference sequence). The length of the CDR3 is 14 residues. As DNA, the CDR3 is TGTGCCAGCAGCGGGGGGAGCCTGGACACTGAAGCTTTCTTT. Translation gives CASSGGSLDTEAFF.

The V gene is TRBV29-1, the J gene TRBJ2-3, with 7 bases lining up with TRBD2. The length of the CDR3 is 14 residues. J gave up 8 bases and V 3 bases, and 11 bases lay outside the gene matches. The V gene's germline CDR1 is SQVTM and CDR2 ANQGSEA. The DNA of the CDR3 is TGCAGCGTTGATGGTGGGGAGGGTAGGGGTACGCAGTATTTT. It translates to CSVDGGEGRGTQYF.

The J gene is TRBJ2-5, the V gene TRBV28; 7 nucleotides agree with TRBD2. V shed 8 bases and J 4 bases; nucleotides not matched to a gene: 4. Germline CDR1 is MDHEN and CDR2 is SYDVKM. The CDR3 runs 12 residues. This CDR3 reads CASRGVGETQYF. CDR3 nucleotides: TGTGCCAGCCGGGGGGTAGGAGAGACCCAGTACTTC. The full variable domain, its missing parts supplied by reference TRBV28 and TRBJ2-5, is DVKVTQSSRYLVKRTGEKVFLECVQDMDHENMFWYRQDPGLGLRLIYFSYDVKMKEKGDIPEGYSVSREKKERFSLILESASTNQTSMYLCASRGVGETQYFGPGTRLLVL.

The chain joins TRBV3-1 (or the pseudogene TRBV3-2) to TRBJ1-5, with a weak D call TRBD1 (6 bases). The V end lost 0 bases, the J end lost 2 bases, and 8 bases lay between the germline ends. Germline V gives CDR1 LGHDT, CDR2 YNNKEL (reference sequence). The CDR3 is 15 amino acids. The CDR3 is CASSQDPGGNQPQHF. CDR3 bases: TGTGCCAGCAGCCAAGATCCAGGGGGCAATCAGCCCCAGCATTTT.

This clone was counted only a few times. The rearrangement links TRBV5-4 to TRBJ1-6; TRBD1 might be the D (5 bases). The CDR3 length is 15 residues. Trimming removed 4 bases from V and 6 bases from J, with 14 bases in between. Germline CDR1 SGHNT, CDR2 YYREEE (reference sequence). The CDR3 loop is CASSREAGSNSPLHF. The CDR3 coding sequence is TGTGCCAGCAGCAGGGAGGCAGGGAGTAATTCACCCCTCCACTTT. Filled out from reference TRBV5-4 and TRBJ1-6, the complete variable domain reads ETGVTQSPTHLIKTRGQQVTLRCSSQSGHNTVSWYQQALGQGPQFIFQYYREEENGRGNFPPRFSGLQFPNYSSELNVNALELDDSALYLCASSREAGSNSPLHFGNGTRLTVT.

The rearrangement joins TRBV6-5 to TRBJ2-1; 11 bases map to TRBD2. Germline V gives CDR1 MNHEY, CDR2 SVGAGI. There are 15 residues in the CDR3. V dropped 7 bases and J dropped 9; count of bases not matched to a gene: 11. Here the CDR3 reads CASIISGRAGSEQFF. The DNA of the CDR3 is TGTGCCAGCATTATTAGCGGGAGGGCCGGCTCTGAGCAGTTCTTC.